The 12 T cell receptor beta chains given below trace back to one sample, sequenced in a study of cytomegalovirus exposure and HLA in healthy donors. The PCR ran on 60 Vbeta and 13 Jbeta primers. The data were produced by immunoSEQ multiplex PCR, yet TCRdb's version contains in-frame clones alone and is incomplete. Among over 110,000 clones listed, around 80% were seen once. Sequenced input: PBMCs. All receptors derive from a male donor in good health and CMV-seropositive.

The V and J genes are TRBV6-8 and TRBJ1-1, with TRBD1 matching 9 bases. The germline CDR1 and CDR2 sequences are MNHGY and SAAAGT. The CDR3 runs 15 residues. V dropped 4 bases and J dropped 1; count of bases not matched to a gene: 4. The CDR3: CASSSGTGRNTEAFF. CDR3 DNA: TGTGCCAGCAGTTCCGGGACAGGGCGGAACACTGAAGCTTTCTTT.

The rearrangement links TRBV19 to TRBJ1-1, with 10 bases lining up with TRBD1. The CDR3 sequence is 13 residues long. Germline CDR1 and CDR2: LNHDA and SQIVND (reference sequence). V shed 8 bases, J shed 5 bases, and the junction held 5 bases outside the gene matches. The CDR3 sequence is CASSGTGVTEAFF. DNA of the CDR3: TGTGCCAGTTCCGGGACAGGGGTAACTGAAGCTTTCTTT.

This rearrangement joins TRBV19 to TRBJ2-3, with D possibly matching TRBD2 (6 bases). In germline, CDR1 is LNHDA, CDR2 SQIVND (reference sequence). This CDR3 is built from 17 residues. Trimming stripped 5 bases from V and 8 bases from J, with 26 bases between. The CDR3 loop reads CASSPPGARVGFGTQYF. The DNA of the CDR3 is TGTGCCAGTAGTCCGCCGGGAGCTAGGGTGGGGTTTGGTACGCAGTATTTT.

V gene TRBV4-1 combines with J gene TRBJ1-1; D unclear. This CDR3 has 14 amino acids. Trimming removed 1 base at V and 5 bases at J, with 11 bases between. In germline, CDR1 is MGHRA, CDR2 YSYEKL. For the CDR3, the DNA is TGCGCCAGCAGCCAAGTGACACTTGGAACTGAAGCTTTCTTT. This sequence encodes CASSQVTLGTEAFF.

The chain uses TRBV2 and TRBJ1-5, with 9 bases matching TRBD1. The CDR3 has 17 amino acids. In germline, CDR1 is SNHLY, CDR2 FYNNEI. After removal of 1 base from V and 2 bases from J, the junction contained 6 bases not matched to a gene. The CDR3 DNA follows: TGTGCCAGCAGTGAAGGGACAGGGGAGTTAGGCAATCAGCCCCAGCATTTT. Its protein is CASSEGTGELGNQPQHF. Supplemented by reference TRBV2 and TRBJ1-5, the full variable domain reads EPEVTQTPSHQVTQMGQEVILRCVPISNHLYFYWYRQILGQKVEFLVSFYNNEISEKSEIFDDQFSVERPDGSNFTLKIRSTKLEDSAMYFCASSEGTGELGNQPQHFGDGTRLSIL.

The chain couples TRBV19 to TRBJ1-1; 8 bases match TRBD1. V shed 9 bases, J shed 6 bases, and the junction held 9 bases outside the gene matches. The CDR3 sequence is 13 residues long. CDR1 and CDR2 (germline): LNHDA, SQIVND (reference sequence). The CDR3 DNA is TGTGCCAGCAAGACAGGGGTACTATCTGAAGCTTTCTTT. Protein: CASKTGVLSEAFF.

The V gene is TRBV19, the J gene TRBJ2-7, with 7 bases lining up with TRBD1. After removal of 1 base from V and 4 bases from J, the junction contained 13 bases not matched to a gene. The CDR3 sequence is 17 residues long. Germline CDR1 is LNHDA and CDR2 is SQIVND (reference sequence). CDR3: CASSIASGTALSYEQYF. The CDR3 nucleotides are TGTGCCAGTAGTATAGCCTCCGGGACAGCCTTGAGTTACGAGCAGTACTTC.

This clone was seen a single time. The gene calls are TRBV13 and TRBJ2-7; D not certain. The CDR3 is 13 residues long. Germline V CDR1 and CDR2: PRHDT, FYEKMQ (reference sequence). V dropped 1 base and J dropped 2 bases, with 6 bases sitting between them. In DNA, the CDR3 is TGTGCCAGCAGCTTAGCACAGACCTACGAGCAGTACTTC. Protein sequence: CASSLAQTYEQYF.

The chain couples TRBV6-6 to TRBJ2-7; TRBD1 matches at 8 bases. Germline V gene lookup returns CDR1 MNHNY and CDR2 SVGAGI (reference sequence). This CDR3 region has 14 residues. With 0 bases clipped from V and 5 bases from J, the junction kept 3 bases outside the gene matches. The CDR3 sequence is CASSYSNRGNEQYF. The DNA of the CDR3 is TGTGCCAGCAGTTACTCAAACAGGGGGAACGAGCAGTACTTC.

This clone has only a few counts. The rearrangement uses TRBV14 and TRBJ1-1, with unresolved D. CDR1 and CDR2 (germline): SGHDN, FVKESK. Trimming left V 1 base short and J 3 bases short, with 6 bases between. The CDR3 has 13 residues. CDR3 coding DNA: TGTGCCAGCAGCCAAGGGGCCTACACTGAAGCTTTCTTT. Amino acid sequence: CASSQGAYTEAFF.

V and J are TRBV19 and TRBJ1-5; tentative D call: TRBD1 (6 bases). This CDR3 spans 17 amino acids. Trimming removed 0 bases from V and 4 bases from J, with 16 bases in between. Germline V lookup: CDR1 LNHDA, CDR2 SQIVND (reference sequence). CDR3 in amino acids: CASSIDQGQGLNQPQHF. CDR3 in DNA: TGTGCCAGTAGTATAGATCAGGGGCAGGGGCTAAATCAGCCCCAGCATTTT.

The chain links TRBV11-1 to TRBJ2-1; 12 bases agree with TRBD2. The CDR3 has 16 amino acids. The germline V gene has CDR1 SGHAT and CDR2 FQDESV (reference sequence). The V and J ends lost 1 base and 10 bases, in that order; junction bases with no gene match: 8. CDR3 amino acids: CASSLVGLAGGEEQFF. In nucleotides, the CDR3 is TGTGCCAGCAGCTTAGTGGGTCTAGCGGGAGGGGAGGAGCAGTTCTTC.